This T cell receptor beta chain was found in a study of long-term antiretroviral therapy in people with HIV. Study-wide findings and caveats: Drawn between about 2003 and 2017, the blood was possibly obtained under older ART regimens. At every time point, clones expanded before ART dominated the repertoire. No data were available on ART adherence, viral resistance or therapy changes.

The J segment lost 11 bases and the V segment lost 4 bases, leaving 19 bases of the junction unmatched. CDR3 length: 16 residues. From germline, CDR1 is MNHEY and CDR2 SMNVEV (reference sequence). A remark on this clone: Its target is unknown.

Sequencing relied on immunoSEQ assay v3.0, run at survey level. Only in-frame clones appear in the TCRdb table, and some are missing; sequencing was by immunoSEQ multiplex PCR. This table holds 40,000 or so clones, about four fifths found once. The V gene is TRBV27, the J gene TRBJ1-2; 7 bases are shared with TRBD1. The origin of this receptor is a man aged 18 to 29 with HIV. This specimen was unsorted PBMCs, taken 0.3 years after starting antiretroviral therapy. The CDR3 loop reads CASSSPIRGTAITYTF. The DNA of the CDR3 is TGTGCCAGCAGTTCTCCCATACGTGGGACAGCAATCACGTACACCTTC.